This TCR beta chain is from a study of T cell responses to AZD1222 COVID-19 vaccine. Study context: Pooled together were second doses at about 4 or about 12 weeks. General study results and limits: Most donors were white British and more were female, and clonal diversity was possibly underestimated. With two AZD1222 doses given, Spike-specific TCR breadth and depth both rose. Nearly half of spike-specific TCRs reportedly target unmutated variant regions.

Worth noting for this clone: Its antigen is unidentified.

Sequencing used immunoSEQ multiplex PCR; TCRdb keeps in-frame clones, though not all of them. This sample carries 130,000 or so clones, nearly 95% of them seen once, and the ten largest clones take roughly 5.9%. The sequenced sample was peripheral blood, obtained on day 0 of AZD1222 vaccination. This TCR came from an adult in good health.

The CDR3 bases are TGTGCCAGCAGCTCCCCCACGGGCGGGGGTGGAGGGAACGAGCAGTACTTC. This gives the protein CASSSPTGGGGGNEQYF. This chain connects TRBV9 to TRBJ2-7; 7 bases align to TRBD2. The CDR3 totals 17 residues. V gave up 4 bases and J gave up 5 bases; unmatched junction bases: 18. CDR1 SGDLS and CDR2 YYNGEE come from the germline V gene.